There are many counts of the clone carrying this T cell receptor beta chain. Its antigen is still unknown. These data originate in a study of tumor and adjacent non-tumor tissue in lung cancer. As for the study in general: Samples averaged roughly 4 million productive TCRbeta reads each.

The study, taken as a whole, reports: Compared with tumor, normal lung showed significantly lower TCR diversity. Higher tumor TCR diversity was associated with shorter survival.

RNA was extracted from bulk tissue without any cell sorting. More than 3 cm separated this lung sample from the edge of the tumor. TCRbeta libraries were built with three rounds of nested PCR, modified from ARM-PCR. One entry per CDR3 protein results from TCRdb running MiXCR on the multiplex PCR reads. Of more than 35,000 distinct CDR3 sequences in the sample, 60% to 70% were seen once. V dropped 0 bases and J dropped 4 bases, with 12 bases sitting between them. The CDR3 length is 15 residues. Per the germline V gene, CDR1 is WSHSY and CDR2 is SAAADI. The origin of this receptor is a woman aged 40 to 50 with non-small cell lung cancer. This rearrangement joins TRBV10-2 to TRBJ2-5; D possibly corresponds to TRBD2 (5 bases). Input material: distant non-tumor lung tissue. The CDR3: CASSESGRGRETQYF. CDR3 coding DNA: TGCGCCAGCAGTGAGTCGGGCCGGGGTCGAGAGACCCAGTACTTC.